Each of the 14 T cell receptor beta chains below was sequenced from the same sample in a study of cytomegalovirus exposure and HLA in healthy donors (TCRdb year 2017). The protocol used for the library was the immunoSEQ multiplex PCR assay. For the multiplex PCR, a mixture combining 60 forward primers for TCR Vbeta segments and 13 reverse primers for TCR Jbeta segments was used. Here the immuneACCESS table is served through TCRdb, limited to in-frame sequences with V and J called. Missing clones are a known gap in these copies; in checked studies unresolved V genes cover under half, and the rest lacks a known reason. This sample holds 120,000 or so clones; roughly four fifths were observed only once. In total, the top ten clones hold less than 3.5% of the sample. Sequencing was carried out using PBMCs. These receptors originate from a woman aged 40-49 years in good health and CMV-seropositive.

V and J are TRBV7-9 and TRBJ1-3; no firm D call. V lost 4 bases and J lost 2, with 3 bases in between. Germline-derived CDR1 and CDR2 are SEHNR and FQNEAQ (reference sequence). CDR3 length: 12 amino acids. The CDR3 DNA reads TGTGCCAGCAGCTATACTGGAAACACCATATATTTT. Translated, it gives CASSYTGNTIYF.

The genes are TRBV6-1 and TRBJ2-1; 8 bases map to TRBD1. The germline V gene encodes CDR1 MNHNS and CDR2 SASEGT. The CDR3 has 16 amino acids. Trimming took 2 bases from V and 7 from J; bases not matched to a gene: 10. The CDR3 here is CASSERRQGPGNEQFF. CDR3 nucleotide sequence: TGTGCCAGCAGTGAACGCCGACAGGGGCCGGGGAATGAGCAGTTCTTC.

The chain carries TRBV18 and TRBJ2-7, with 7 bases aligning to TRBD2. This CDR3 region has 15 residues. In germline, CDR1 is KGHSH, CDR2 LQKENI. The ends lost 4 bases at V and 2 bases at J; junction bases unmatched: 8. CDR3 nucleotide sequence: TGTGCCAGCTCACTGGGCTGGGGGGGTCCCTACGAGCAGTACTTC. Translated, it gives CASSLGWGGPYEQYF.

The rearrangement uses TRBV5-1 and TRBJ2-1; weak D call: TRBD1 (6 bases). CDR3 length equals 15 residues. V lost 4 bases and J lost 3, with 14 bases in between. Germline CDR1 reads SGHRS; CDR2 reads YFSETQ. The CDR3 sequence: CASSADRFRYNEQFF. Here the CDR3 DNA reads TGCGCCAGCAGCGCCGACAGGTTCCGCTACAATGAGCAGTTCTTC.

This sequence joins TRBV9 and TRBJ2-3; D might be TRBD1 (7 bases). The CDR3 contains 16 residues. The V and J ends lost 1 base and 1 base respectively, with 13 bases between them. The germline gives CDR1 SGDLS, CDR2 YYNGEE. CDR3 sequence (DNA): TGTGCCAGCAGCGTATTTGGCGGGACAGGCACAGATACGCAGTATTTT. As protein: CASSVFGGTGTDTQYF.

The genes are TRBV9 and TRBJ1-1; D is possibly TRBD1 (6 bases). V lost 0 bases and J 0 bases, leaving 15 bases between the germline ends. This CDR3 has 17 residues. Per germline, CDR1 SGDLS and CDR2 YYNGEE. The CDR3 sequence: CASSVGPLTGLNTEAFF. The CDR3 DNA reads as TGTGCCAGCAGCGTAGGCCCCCTAACAGGGCTGAACACTGAAGCTTTCTTT. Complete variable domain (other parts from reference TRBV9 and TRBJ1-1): DSGVTQTPKHLITATGQRVTLRCSPRSGDLSVYWYQQSLDQGLQFLIQYYNGEERAKGNILERFSAQQFPDLHSELNLSSLELGDSALYFCASSVGPLTGLNTEAFFGQGTRLTVV.

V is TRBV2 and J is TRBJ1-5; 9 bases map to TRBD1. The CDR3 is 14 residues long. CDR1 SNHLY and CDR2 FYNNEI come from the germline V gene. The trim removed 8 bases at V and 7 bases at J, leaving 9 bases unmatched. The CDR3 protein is CASSRQGENQPQHF. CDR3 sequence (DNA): TGTGCCAGCTCTAGACAGGGGGAAAACCAGCCCCAGCATTTT.

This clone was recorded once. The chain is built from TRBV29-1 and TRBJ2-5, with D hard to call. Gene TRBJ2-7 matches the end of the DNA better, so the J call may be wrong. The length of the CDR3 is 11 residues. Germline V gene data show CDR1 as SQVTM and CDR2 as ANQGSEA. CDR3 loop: CSVGGSYEQYF. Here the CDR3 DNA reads TGCAGCGTTGGCGGCAGCTACGAGCAGTACTTC.

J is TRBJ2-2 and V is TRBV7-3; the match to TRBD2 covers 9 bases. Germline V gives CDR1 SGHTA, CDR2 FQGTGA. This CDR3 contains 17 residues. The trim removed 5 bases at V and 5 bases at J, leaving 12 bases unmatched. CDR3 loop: CASSPGGSGRRTGELFF. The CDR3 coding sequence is TGTGCCAGCAGCCCCGGGGGGAGCGGGAGGAGAACCGGGGAGCTGTTTTTT.

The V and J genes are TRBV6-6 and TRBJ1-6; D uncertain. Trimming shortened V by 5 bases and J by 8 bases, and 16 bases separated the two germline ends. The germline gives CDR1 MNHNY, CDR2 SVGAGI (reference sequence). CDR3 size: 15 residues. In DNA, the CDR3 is TGTGCCAGCAGTCCTCCCGGAATGGCGGATTCACCCCTCCACTTT. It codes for CASSPPGMADSPLHF.

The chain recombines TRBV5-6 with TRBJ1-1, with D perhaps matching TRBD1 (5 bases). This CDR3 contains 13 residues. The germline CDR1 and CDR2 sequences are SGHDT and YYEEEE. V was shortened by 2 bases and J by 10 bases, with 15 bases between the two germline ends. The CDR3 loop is CASSLGTAGRAFF. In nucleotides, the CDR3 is TGTGCCAGCAGCTTAGGGACCGCCGGGAGAGCTTTCTTT.

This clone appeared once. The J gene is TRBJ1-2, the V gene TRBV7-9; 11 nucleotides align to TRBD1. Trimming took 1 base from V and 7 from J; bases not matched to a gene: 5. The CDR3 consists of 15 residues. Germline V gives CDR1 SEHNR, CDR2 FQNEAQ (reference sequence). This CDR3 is CASSLVGTGGGGYTF. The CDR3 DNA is TGTGCCAGCAGCTTAGTCGGGACAGGGGGAGGTGGCTACACCTTC.

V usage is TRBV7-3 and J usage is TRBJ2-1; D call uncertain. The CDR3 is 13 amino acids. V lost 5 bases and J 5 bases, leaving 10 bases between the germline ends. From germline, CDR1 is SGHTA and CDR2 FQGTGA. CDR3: CASSPENDNEQFF. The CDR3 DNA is TGTGCCAGCAGCCCCGAGAATGACAATGAGCAGTTCTTC.

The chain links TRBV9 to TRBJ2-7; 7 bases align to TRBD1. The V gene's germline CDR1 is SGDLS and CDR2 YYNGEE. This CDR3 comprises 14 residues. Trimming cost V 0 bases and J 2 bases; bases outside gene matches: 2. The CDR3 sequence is CASSVAGGPYEQYF. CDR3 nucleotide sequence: TGTGCCAGCAGCGTAGCAGGGGGACCCTACGAGCAGTACTTC.